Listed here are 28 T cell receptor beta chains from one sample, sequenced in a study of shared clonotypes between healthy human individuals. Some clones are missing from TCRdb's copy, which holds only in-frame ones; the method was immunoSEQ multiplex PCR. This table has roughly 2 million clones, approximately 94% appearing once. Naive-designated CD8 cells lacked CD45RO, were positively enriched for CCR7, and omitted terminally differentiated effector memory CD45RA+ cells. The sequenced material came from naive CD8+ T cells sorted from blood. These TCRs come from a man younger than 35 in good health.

Here the CDR3 reads CASRRKPGELFF. The CDR3 DNA follows: TGTGCCAGCAGACGTAAGCCCGGGGAGCTGTTTTTT. The chain couples TRBV6-5 to TRBJ2-2; D remains ambiguous. From germline, CDR1 is MNHEY and CDR2 SVGAGI. The CDR3 runs 12 residues. The V and J ends lost 6 bases and 6 bases respectively, with 8 bases between them.

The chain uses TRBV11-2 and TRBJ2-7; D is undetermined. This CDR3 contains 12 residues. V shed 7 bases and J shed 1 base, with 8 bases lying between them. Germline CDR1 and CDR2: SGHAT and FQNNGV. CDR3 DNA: TGTGCCAGCACGGGCGCTTCCTACGAGCAGTACTTC. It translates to CASTGASYEQYF.

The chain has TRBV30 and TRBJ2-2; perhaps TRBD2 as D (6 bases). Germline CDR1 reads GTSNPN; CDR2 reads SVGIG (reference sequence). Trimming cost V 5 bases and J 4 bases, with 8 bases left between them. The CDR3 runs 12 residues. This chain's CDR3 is CAWDSGTGELFF. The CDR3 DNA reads TGTGCCTGGGATAGCGGCACCGGGGAGCTGTTTTTT.

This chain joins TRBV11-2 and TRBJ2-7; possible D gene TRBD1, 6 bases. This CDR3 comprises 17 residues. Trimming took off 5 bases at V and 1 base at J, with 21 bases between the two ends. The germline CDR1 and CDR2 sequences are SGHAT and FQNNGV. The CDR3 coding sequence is TGTGCCAGCAGCCCCAGAGTTGTGACAGGCCTTTCCTACGAGCAGTACTTC. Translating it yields CASSPRVVTGLSYEQYF.

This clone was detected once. As DNA, the CDR3 is TGTGCCAGCAGCCCCCTCTCGGGGGGACGCACAGATACGCAGTATTTT. This encodes CASSPLSGGRTDTQYF. This chain uses TRBV7-6 with TRBJ2-3, with TRBD2 matching 7 bases. Germline CDR1 is SGHVS and CDR2 is FNYEAQ. J gave up 1 base and V 5 bases, and 9 bases lay outside the gene matches. There are 16 residues in the CDR3.

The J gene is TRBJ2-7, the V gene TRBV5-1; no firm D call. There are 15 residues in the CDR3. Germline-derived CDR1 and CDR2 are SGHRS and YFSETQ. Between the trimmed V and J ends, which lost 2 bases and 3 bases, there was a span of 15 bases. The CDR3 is CASSFPEAGYYEQYF. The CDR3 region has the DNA TGCGCCAGCAGCTTTCCTGAGGCAGGCTACTACGAGCAGTACTTC. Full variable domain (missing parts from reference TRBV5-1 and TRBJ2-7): KAGVTQTPRYLIKTRGQQVTLSCSPISGHRSVSWYQQTPGQGLQFLFEYFSETQRNKGNFPGRFSGRQFSNSRSEMNVSTLELGDSALYLCASSFPEAGYYEQYFGPGTRLTVT.

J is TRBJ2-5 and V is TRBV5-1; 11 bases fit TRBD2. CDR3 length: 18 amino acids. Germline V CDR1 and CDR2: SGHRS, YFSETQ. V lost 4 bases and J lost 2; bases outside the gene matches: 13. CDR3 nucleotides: TGCGCCAGCAGCCCCACTAGCGGGAGTTTGGCAAGTCAAGAGACCCAGTACTTC. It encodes CASSPTSGSLASQETQYF.

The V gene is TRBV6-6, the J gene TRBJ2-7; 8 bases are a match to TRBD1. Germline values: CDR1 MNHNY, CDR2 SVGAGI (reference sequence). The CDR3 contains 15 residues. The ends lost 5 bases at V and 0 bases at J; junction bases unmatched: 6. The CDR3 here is CASSGEDRVSYEQYF. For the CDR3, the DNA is TGTGCCAGCAGTGGCGAGGACAGGGTCTCCTACGAGCAGTACTTC.

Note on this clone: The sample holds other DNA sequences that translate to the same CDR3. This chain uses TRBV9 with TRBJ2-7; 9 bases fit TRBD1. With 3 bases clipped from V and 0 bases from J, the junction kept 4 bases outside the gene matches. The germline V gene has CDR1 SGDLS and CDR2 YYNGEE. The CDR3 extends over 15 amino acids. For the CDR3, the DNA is TGTGCCAGCAGCGCGGGACAGGGTTCCTCCTACGAGCAGTACTTC. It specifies CASSAGQGSSYEQYF.

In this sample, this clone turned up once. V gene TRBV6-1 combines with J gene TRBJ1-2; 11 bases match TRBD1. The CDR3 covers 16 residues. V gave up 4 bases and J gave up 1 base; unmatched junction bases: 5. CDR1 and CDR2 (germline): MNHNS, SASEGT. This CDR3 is CASSARTGGLNYGYTF. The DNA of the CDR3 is TGTGCCAGCAGTGCGAGGACAGGGGGCCTTAACTATGGCTACACCTTC.

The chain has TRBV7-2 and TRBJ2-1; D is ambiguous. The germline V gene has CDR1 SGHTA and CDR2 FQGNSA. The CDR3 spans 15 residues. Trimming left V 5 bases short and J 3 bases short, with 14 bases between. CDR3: CASSPDFPGYNEQFF. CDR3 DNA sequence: TGTGCCAGCAGCCCCGACTTCCCGGGCTACAATGAGCAGTTCTTC.

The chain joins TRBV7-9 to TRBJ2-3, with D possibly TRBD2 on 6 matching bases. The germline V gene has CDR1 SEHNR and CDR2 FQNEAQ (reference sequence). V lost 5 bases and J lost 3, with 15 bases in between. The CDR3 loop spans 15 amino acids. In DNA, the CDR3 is TGTGCCAGCAGCCACCCGCTTAGCGGAACAGATACGCAGTATTTT. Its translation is CASSHPLSGTDTQYF.

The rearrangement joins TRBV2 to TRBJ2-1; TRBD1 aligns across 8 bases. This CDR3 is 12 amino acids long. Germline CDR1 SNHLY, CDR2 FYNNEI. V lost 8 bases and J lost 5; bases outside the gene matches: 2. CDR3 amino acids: CASADRDNEQFF. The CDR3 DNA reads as TGTGCCAGCGCGGACAGGGACAATGAGCAGTTCTTC.

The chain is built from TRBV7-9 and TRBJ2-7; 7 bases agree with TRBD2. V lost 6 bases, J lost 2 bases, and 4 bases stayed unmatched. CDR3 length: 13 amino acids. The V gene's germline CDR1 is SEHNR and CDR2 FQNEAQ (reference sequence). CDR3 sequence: CASRREGAYEQYF. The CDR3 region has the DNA TGTGCCAGCAGGAGGGAGGGAGCCTACGAGCAGTACTTC.

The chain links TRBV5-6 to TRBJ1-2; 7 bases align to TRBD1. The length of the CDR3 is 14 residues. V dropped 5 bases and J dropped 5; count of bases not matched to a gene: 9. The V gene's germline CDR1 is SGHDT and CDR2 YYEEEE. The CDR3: CASRVATGDYGYTF. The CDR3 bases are TGTGCCAGCAGGGTAGCTACAGGGGATTATGGCTACACCTTC. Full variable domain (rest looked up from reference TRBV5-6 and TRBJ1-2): DAGVTQSPTHLIKTRGQQVTLRCSPKSGHDTVSWYQQALGQGPQFIFQYYEEEERQRGNFPDRFSGHQFPNYSSELNVNALLLGDSALYLCASRVATGDYGYTFGSGTRLTVV.

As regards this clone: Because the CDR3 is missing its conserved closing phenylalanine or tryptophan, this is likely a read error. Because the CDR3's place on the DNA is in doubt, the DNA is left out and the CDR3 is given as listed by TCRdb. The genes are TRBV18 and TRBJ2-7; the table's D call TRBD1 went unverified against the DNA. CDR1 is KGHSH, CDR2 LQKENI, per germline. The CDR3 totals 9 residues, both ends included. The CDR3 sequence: CASSPGDRL.

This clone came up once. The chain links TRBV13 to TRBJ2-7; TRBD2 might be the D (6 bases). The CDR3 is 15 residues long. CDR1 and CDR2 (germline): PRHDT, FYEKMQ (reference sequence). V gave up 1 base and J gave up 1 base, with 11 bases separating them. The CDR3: CASSLADGTSYEQYF. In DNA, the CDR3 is TGTGCCAGCAGCTTAGCAGACGGGACTTCCTACGAGCAGTACTTC.

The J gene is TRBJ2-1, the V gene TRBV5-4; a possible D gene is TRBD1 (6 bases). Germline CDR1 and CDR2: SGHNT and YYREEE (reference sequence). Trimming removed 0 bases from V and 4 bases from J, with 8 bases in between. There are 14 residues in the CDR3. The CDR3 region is CASSLGTAYNEQFF. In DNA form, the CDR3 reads TGTGCCAGCAGCTTGGGGACAGCTTACAATGAGCAGTTCTTC.

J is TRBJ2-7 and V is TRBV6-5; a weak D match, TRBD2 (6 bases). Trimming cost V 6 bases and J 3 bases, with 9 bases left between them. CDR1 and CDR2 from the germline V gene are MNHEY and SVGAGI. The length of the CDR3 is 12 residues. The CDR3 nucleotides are TGTGCCAGCAGGGGAGGAGACTACGAGCAGTACTTC. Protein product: CASRGGDYEQYF.

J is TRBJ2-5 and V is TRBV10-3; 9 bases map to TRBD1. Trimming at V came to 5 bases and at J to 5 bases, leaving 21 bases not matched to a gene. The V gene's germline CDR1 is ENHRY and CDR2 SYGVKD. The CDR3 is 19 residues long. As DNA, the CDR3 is TGTGCCATCAGTAAGCTAGACACCCCTAATGGACAGGGGCGCGAGACCCAGTACTTC. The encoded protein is CAISKLDTPNGQGRETQYF.

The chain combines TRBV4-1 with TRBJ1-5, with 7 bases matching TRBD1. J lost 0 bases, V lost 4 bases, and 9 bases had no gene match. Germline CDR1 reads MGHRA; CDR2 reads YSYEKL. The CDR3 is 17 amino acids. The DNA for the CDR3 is TGCGCCAGCAGCCCCAGTCCCGGGACAGATAGCAATCAGCCCCAGCATTTT. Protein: CASSPSPGTDSNQPQHF.

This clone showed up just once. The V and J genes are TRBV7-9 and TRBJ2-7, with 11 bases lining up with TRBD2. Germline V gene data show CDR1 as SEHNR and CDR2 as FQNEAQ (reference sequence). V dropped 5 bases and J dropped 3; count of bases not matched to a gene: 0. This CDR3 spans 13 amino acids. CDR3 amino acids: CASSGLAGYEQYF. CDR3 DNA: TGTGCCAGCAGCGGACTAGCGGGCTACGAGCAGTACTTC.

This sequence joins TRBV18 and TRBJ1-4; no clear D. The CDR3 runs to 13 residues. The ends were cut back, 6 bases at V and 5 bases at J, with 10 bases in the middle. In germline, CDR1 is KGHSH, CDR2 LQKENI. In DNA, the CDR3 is TGTGCCAGCTCTGCTCCGCCGAATGAAAAACTGTTTTTT. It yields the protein CASSAPPNEKLFF.

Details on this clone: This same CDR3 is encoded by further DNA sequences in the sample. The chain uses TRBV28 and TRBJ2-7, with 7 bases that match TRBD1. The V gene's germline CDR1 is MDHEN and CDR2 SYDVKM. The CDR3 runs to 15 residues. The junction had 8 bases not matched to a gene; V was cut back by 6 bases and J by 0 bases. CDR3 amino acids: CASSPTGTVSYEQYF. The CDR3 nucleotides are TGTGCCAGCAGCCCGACAGGGACGGTCTCCTACGAGCAGTACTTC.

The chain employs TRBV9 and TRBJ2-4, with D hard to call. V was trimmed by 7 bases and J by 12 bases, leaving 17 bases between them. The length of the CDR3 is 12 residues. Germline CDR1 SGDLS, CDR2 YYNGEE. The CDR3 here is CASEDAARTQYF. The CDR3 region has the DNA TGTGCCAGCGAAGACGCCGCCCGCACTCAGTACTTC.

Here the CDR3 reads CASSEYTYEQYF. The CDR3 region has the DNA TGTGCCAGCAGCGAGTATACCTACGAGCAGTACTTC. The chain links TRBV11-2 to TRBJ2-7; the D is unclear. The germline gives CDR1 SGHAT, CDR2 FQNNGV. CDR3 length: 12 amino acids. The V and J ends lost 5 bases and 2 bases respectively, with 7 bases between them.

In DNA form, the CDR3 reads TGCGCCAGCAGCCAAAGACTAGCGCCCTTACCTGATTACTCAGATACGCAGTATTTT. Its protein is CASSQRLAPLPDYSDTQYF. The chain combines TRBV23-1 with TRBJ2-3; the match to TRBD2 covers 8 bases. TRBV23-1 is marked as an open reading frame, function uncertain. The CDR3 runs 19 residues. V lost 6 bases to trimming and J lost 4 bases; unmatched junction nucleotides: 21.

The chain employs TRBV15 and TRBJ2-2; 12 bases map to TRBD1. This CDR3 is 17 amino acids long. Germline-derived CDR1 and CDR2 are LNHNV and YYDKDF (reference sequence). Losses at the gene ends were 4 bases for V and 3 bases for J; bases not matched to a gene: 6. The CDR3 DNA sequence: TGTGCCACCAGCACCGGGACAGGGGGCGCCGACACCGGGGAGCTGTTTTTT. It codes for CATSTGTGGADTGELFF.